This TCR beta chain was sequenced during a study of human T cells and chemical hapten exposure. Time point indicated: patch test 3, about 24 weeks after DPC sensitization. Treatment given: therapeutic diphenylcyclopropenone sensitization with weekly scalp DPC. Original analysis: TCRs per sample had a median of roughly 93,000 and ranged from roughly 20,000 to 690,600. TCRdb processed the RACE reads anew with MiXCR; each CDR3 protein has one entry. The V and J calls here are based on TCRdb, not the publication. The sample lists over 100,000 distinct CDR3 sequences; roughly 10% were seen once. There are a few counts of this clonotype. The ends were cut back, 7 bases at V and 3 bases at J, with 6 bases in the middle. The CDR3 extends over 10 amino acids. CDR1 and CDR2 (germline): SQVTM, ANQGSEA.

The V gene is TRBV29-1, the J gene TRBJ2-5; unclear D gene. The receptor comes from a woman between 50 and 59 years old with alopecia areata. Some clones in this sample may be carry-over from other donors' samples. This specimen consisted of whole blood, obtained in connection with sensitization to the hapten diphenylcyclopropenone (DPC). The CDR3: CSGAEETQYF. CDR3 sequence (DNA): TGCAGCGGGGCCGAAGAGACCCAGTACTTC.